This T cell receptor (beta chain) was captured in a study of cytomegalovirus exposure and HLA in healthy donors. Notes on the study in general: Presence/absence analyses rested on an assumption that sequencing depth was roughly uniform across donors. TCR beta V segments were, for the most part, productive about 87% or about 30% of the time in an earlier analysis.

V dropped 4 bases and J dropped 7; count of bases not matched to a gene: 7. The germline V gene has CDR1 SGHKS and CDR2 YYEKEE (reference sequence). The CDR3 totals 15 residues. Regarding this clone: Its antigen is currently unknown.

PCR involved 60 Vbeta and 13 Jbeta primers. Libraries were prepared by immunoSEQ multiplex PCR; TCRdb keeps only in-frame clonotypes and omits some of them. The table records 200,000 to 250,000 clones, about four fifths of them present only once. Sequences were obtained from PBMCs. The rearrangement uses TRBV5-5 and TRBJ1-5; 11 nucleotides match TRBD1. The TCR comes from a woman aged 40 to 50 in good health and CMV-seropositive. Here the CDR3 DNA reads TGTGCCAGCAGCCCCGGGACAGGGGGAGGACAGCCCCAGCATTTT. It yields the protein CASSPGTGGGQPQHF.